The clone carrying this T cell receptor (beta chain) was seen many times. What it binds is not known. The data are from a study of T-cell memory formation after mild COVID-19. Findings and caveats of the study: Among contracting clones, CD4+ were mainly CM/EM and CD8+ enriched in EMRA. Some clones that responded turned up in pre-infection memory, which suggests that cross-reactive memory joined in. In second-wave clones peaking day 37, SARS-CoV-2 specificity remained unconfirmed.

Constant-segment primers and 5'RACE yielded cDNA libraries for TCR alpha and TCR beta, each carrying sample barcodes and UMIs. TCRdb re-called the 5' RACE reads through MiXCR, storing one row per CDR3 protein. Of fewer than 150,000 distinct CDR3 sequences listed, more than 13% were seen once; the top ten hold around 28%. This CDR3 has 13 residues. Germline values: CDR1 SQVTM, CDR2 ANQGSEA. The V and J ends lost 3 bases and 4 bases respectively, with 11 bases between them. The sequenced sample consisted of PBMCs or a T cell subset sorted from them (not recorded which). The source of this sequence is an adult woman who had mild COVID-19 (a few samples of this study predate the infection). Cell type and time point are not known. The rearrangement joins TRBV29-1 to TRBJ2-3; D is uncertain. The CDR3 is CSVDGLEADTQYF. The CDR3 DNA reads TGCAGCGTTGACGGGCTAGAGGCAGATACGCAGTATTTT.